Listed below are T cell receptor beta chains from one sample, sequenced in a study of response to subunit inactivated influenza vaccine. Via MiXCR, TCRdb re-called the RT-PCR reads, giving one row per CDR3 protein. In the table there are around 710,000 distinct CDR3 sequences, approximately 13% of which are singletons. The sequenced sample was PBMCs from blood, obtained less than 15 days before vaccination. These receptor sequences come from a middle-aged man who received an inactivated influenza vaccine. The CDR3 runs from the conserved cysteine through the conserved F or W. Fields, in order: CDR3 protein, CDR3 DNA, D gene, V gene, J gene, clone size. D genes are given only for firm matches. Clone size is given for some rows only: seen once, a few or many times, or a class if the clone is expanded.

CASSGRTPGTVASGANVLTF,TGTGCCAGCAGTGGACGGACTCCCGGGACAGTGGCCTCTGGGGCCAACGTCCTGACTTTC,TRBD1,TRBV28,TRBJ2-6,NA
CASRPLLGGNTEAFF,TGTGCCAGCAGGCCGCTCCTAGGGGGGAACACTGAAGCTTTCTTT,NA,TRBV6-2/TRBV6-3,TRBJ1-1,few
CASSSGGGGAYEQYF,TGTGCCAGCAGTTCCGGGGGGGGAGGTGCCTACGAGCAGTACTTC,TRBD2,TRBV27,TRBJ2-7,NA
CASRSTGGGDGYTF,TGTGCCAGCAGATCCACAGGGGGTGGAGATGGCTACACCTTC,TRBD1,TRBV12-3/TRBV12-4,TRBJ1-2,NA
CAWTTRGGELFF,TGTGCCTGGACCACAAGAGGCGGGGAGCTGTTTTTT,NA,TRBV30,TRBJ2-2,few
CASSPPGDYEQYF,TGTGCCAGCAGCCCCCCGGGGGACTACGAGCAGTACTTC,NA,TRBV5-5,TRBJ2-7,NA
CASSSGQNTDTQYF,TGCGCCAGCAGCTCCGGACAGAACACAGATACGCAGTATTTT,NA,TRBV5-1,TRBJ2-3,many
CSARPLQGPTYEQYF,TGCAGTGCTAGACCCTTACAGGGTCCGACCTACGAGCAGTACTTC,NA,TRBV20-1,TRBJ2-7,NA
CASSSGQGDSPLHF,TGTGCCAGCAGCTCCGGACAGGGAGATTCACCCCTCCACTTT,TRBD1,TRBV7-9,TRBJ1-6,NA
CSARLGIGETQYF,TGCAGTGCTAGGTTGGGGATAGGAGAGACCCAGTACTTC,NA,TRBV20-1,TRBJ2-5,NA
CASSKFGTSHEQFF,TGTGCCAGCAGCAAGTTCGGGACTAGCCATGAGCAGTTCTTC,TRBD2,TRBV4-2,TRBJ2-1,NA
CASSPKRQGAATEAFF,TGTGCCAGCTCCCCCAAACGACAGGGGGCTGCCACTGAAGCTTTCTTT,TRBD1,TRBV18,TRBJ1-1,few
CAGGTSGGAPETQYF,TGTGCCGGCGGGACTAGCGGGGGGGCCCCAGAGACGCAGTATTTT,TRBD2,TRBV28,TRBJ2-3,once
CAWTSGVVIPDTQYF,TGTGCCTGGACCTCGGGGGTCGTTATCCCAGATACGCAGTATTTT,NA,TRBV30,TRBJ2-3,NA
CASALRQGREQYF,TGTGCCAGCGCCCTCCGGCAGGGGAGGGAGCAGTACTTC,NA,TRBV6-2/TRBV6-3,TRBJ2-7,NA
CASSLLSGQGGNQPQHF,TGTGCCAGCTCACTCTTATCGGGACAGGGAGGCAATCAGCCCCAGCATTTT,TRBD1,TRBV18,TRBJ1-5,NA
CSAGSAGGPETQYF,TGCAGTGCTGGATCAGCGGGGGGGCCCGAGACCCAGTACTTC,TRBD2,TRBV20-1,TRBJ2-5,once
CSASLASYNEQFF,TGCAGTGCTAGTCTCGCGTCCTACAATGAGCAGTTCTTC,NA,TRBV20-1,TRBJ2-1,NA
CSVTSWTSGNPPRFF,TGCAGCGTTACCAGCTGGACTAGCGGCAACCCCCCACGGTTCTTC,TRBD2,TRBV29-1,TRBJ2-1,NA
CASSPGQSYNQPQHF,TGTGCCAGCAGTCCGGGACAGAGCTACAATCAGCCCCAGCATTTT,TRBD1,TRBV28,TRBJ1-5,NA
CASSYIPGGGNQPQHF,TGTGCCAGCAGTTACATCCCAGGAGGGGGCAATCAGCCCCAGCATTTT,NA,TRBV6-2/TRBV6-3,TRBJ1-5,few
CASSYTSGYGYTF,TGTGCCAGCAGTTATACATCCGGCTATGGCTACACCTTC,NA,TRBV6-5,TRBJ1-2,many
CAWIPLGAFVGEQYF,TGTGCCTGGATTCCCTTGGGGGCGTTCGTAGGGGAGCAGTACTTC,NA,TRBV30,TRBJ2-7,few
CASSPPGRPTGELFF,TGCGCCAGCAGCCCCCCAGGGAGGCCCACCGGGGAGCTGTTTTTT,NA,TRBV4-3,TRBJ2-2,many
CASSWTSLGGELFF,TGTGCCAGCAGTTGGACTAGCCTAGGCGGGGAGCTGTTTTTT,TRBD2,TRBV28,TRBJ2-2,NA
CASSSRDSHTEAFF,TGTGCCAGCAGCTCCCGGGACAGCCACACTGAAGCTTTCTTT,TRBD1,TRBV9,TRBJ1-1,NA
CSVLSSGGNEQFF,TGCAGTGTCCTTAGTAGCGGCGGCAATGAGCAGTTCTTC,NA,TRBV20-1,TRBJ2-1,few
CSARISGGSSYEQYF,TGCAGTGCTAGAATTAGCGGGGGATCCTCCTACGAGCAGTACTTC,TRBD2,TRBV20-1,TRBJ2-7,many
CASSLDTYQETQYF,TGCGCCAGCAGCTTGGACACTTACCAAGAGACCCAGTACTTC,NA,TRBV5-1,TRBJ2-5,many
CASSMDRAAQETQYF,TGTGCTAGCAGCATGGACAGGGCGGCCCAAGAGACCCAGTACTTC,TRBD1,TRBV7-7,TRBJ2-5,NA
CSAGKGTGASEQYF,TGCAGCGCCGGAAAGGGGACAGGGGCTTCAGAGCAGTACTTC,TRBD1,TRBV29-1,TRBJ2-7,many
CAISKGTVGAQYF,TGTGCCATCAGCAAAGGGACTGTCGGTGCGCAGTACTTC,NA,TRBV10-3,TRBJ2-7,few
CASRRVRVAGKETQYF,TGTGCCAGTCGAAGGGTTCGGGTCGCAGGAAAAGAGACCCAGTACTTC,NA,TRBV28,TRBJ2-5,NA
CASSLRGRINTGELFF,TGTGCCAGCAGTTTAAGGGGACGGATAAACACCGGGGAGCTGTTTTTT,NA,TRBV12-3/TRBV12-4,TRBJ2-2,NA
CASSFEGGGSNEQFF,TGCGCCAGCAGCTTCGAGGGTGGGGGGTCCAATGAGCAGTTCTTC,NA,TRBV5-1,TRBJ2-1,few
CASNRHKNTEAFF,TGTGCCAGCAACCGGCACAAGAACACTGAAGCTTTCTTT,NA,TRBV28,TRBJ1-1,few
CASSPPSSPLHF,TGTGCCAGCTCACCACCAAGTTCACCCCTCCACTTT,NA,TRBV18,TRBJ1-6,NA
CASSLLQRINTGELFF,TGTGCCAGCAGTTTGTTGCAGCGGATTAACACCGGGGAGCTGTTTTTT,NA,TRBV12-3/TRBV12-4,TRBJ2-2,few
CSARLYALSTDTQYF,TGCAGTGCGCGACTATATGCCCTCAGCACAGATACGCAGTATTTT,NA,TRBV20-1,TRBJ2-3,NA
CASSHPYTGELFF,TGTGCCAGCAGTCACCCTTACACCGGGGAGCTGTTTTTT,NA,TRBV12-3/TRBV12-4,TRBJ2-2,NA
CASSQDGSSGDEQFF,TGTGCCAGCAGCCAAGACGGGAGCTCCGGCGATGAGCAGTTCTTC,NA,TRBV7-3,TRBJ2-1,NA
CASSLLGQNTQYF,TGTGCCAGCAGTTTGTTGGGACAAAATACGCAGTATTTT,NA,TRBV27,TRBJ2-3,NA
CASSSDPGDNTEAFF,TGCGCCAGCAGCTCCGATCCGGGAGACAACACTGAAGCTTTCTTT,NA,TRBV5-1,TRBJ1-1,NA
CASQGLRRLNQPQHF,TGTGCCAGCCAGGGACTCCGGCGGCTCAATCAGCCCCAGCATTTT,NA,TRBV19,TRBJ1-5,NA
CSASTGGETQYF,TGCAGTGCGAGTACGGGCGGAGAGACCCAGTACTTC,NA,TRBV20-1,TRBJ2-5,NA
CASSIQVGQGASGYTF,TGTGCCAGCAGCATTCAAGTGGGACAGGGGGCCTCTGGCTACACCTTC,TRBD1,TRBV7-2,TRBJ1-2,once
CASSATGTQETQYF,TGTGCCAGCAGCGCGACAGGGACCCAAGAGACCCAGTACTTC,TRBD1,TRBV7-9,TRBJ2-5,NA
CASSNTGVGGYEQYF,TGTGCCAGCAGTAACACAGGGGTGGGAGGGTACGAGCAGTACTTC,NA,TRBV12-3/TRBV12-4,TRBJ2-7,NA
CASSQSIVTRIDYTF,TGTGCCAGCAGCCAATCAATAGTGACTCGGATCGACTACACCTTC,NA,TRBV3-1,TRBJ1-2,few
CASSQDLRTSAHNEQFF,TGCGCCAGCAGCCAAGATCTTCGGACTAGCGCTCACAATGAGCAGTTCTTC,TRBD2,TRBV4-3,TRBJ2-1,many
CASSYSNTDTQYF,TGTGCCAGCAGTTACTCCAACACAGATACGCAGTATTTT,NA,TRBV6-6,TRBJ2-3,NA
CASSPSRHSGELFF,TGTGCCAGCAGTCCATCTCGACACTCCGGGGAGCTGTTTTTT,NA,TRBV25-1,TRBJ2-2,few